Listed below are T cell receptor beta chains from one sample, sequenced in a study of OX40 agonist ivuxolimab in advanced cancers. Produced via immunoSEQ multiplex PCR; TCRdb's table is partial and in-frame only. The repertoire holds around 62,000 clones, with around 83% as singletons. The sample consisted of CD4+ or CD8+ T cells sorted from blood, taken in a trial of the OX40 agonist ivuxolimab. All receptors derive from an adult with an advanced solid tumor such as melanoma, head and neck, liver or kidney cancer. Each CDR3 is given without its conserved first and last residue. Size is omitted from some rows. Given values are once, few, many or a class for expanded clones.

J	V	size	CDR3
TRBJ2-1	TRBV11-3	-	ASSEGLAGGNNEQF
TRBJ1-1	TRBV18	-	ASSPLSTTEAF
TRBJ2-7	TRBV7-2	-	ASSYPGQRSYEQY
TRBJ2-1	TRBV7-9	-	ASSFSGGKGNEQF
TRBJ2-2	TRBV5-4	-	ASSVDRAGPGELF
TRBJ2-2	TRBV28	once	ASGNWPGQYTGELF
TRBJ2-5	TRBV2	-	ASSADSKETQY
TRBJ1-2	TRBV28	-	ASSLYRDGYT
TRBJ2-3	TRBV19	-	ASSIGGEDTQY
TRBJ2-5	TRBV19	-	ASTAGRQETQY
TRBJ2-7	TRBV28	-	ASSPPRDSYEQY
TRBJ1-1	TRBV5-4	-	ACTSIGLNTEAF
TRBJ1-4	TRBV7-9	-	ASSFGATNEKLF
TRBJ2-1	TRBV6-4	-	ASSDSAGRANEQF
TRBJ2-1	TRBV7-2	once	ASSLASPYNEQF
TRBJ2-2	TRBV5-4	-	ASSGPKGSTGELF
TRBJ1-1	TRBV19	-	ASRHGNTEAF
TRBJ2-7	TRBV5-4	-	ASSGGRPISSYEQY
TRBJ1-3	TRBV2	-	ASSSISRGNTIY
TRBJ2-2	TRBV2	-	ASSAFEATHTGELF
TRBJ2-3	TRBV11-2	-	ASSFGGGTDTQY
TRBJ2-3	TRBV28	-	ASRERTPDTQY
TRBJ2-7	TRBV27	once	ASRPLGSGSSYEQY
TRBJ1-5	TRBV14	-	ASSQDYRTGGRKSNQPQH
TRBJ1-3	TRBV6-5	many	ASRDRGNTIY
TRBJ1-5	TRBV6-1	-	ASSVTGDQPQH
TRBJ1-2	TRBV5-1	-	ASSSQGTGGYT
TRBJ2-1	TRBV9	-	ASSLTGGGSYNEQF
TRBJ2-5	TRBV27	-	ASSLTPTQETQY
TRBJ2-3	TRBV25-1	-	ASSDSGRAGDTQY
TRBJ1-1	TRBV10-2	-	ASSAIRLDITNTEAF
TRBJ2-7	TRBV25-1	-	ASSESWFGNHYEQY
TRBJ2-7	TRBV18	-	ASSPAGSGPYEQY
TRBJ1-2	TRBV30	-	AWSVSPRPNYGYT
TRBJ2-7	TRBV29-1	-	SVAHEYGNEQY
TRBJ2-5	TRBV6-6	-	ASSYPGTSKKTQY
TRBJ2-1	TRBV2	-	ASTLVTLNEQF
TRBJ2-3	TRBV11-3	-	ASSLGVSGSVDTQY
TRBJ2-7	TRBV5-1	-	ASSLEGTGFYEQY
TRBJ2-5	TRBV7-7	-	ASSLGRQGGETQY
TRBJ2-3	TRBV7-2	-	ASSLDSGTNSDTQY
TRBJ2-3	TRBV5-1	-	ASSLEQGGDTQY
TRBJ2-2	TRBV6-6	-	ASSRAELNTGELF
TRBJ2-7	TRBV9	-	ASSVVASGSYEQY
TRBJ1-5	TRBV28	-	ASSLEANSRDSNQPQH
TRBJ1-1	TRBV19	once	ASSIDPGSGTEAF
TRBJ2-1	TRBV7-2	-	ASSSQTGLYNEQF
TRBJ1-1	TRBV28	-	ASTRTGGTEAF
TRBJ2-2	TRBV5-1	-	ASSPDREMNTGELF
TRBJ1-2	TRBV19	-	ASSMSGRAFGYT
TRBJ1-3	TRBV14	-	AGSQHLTGTGNTIY
TRBJ2-7	TRBV7-2	-	ASSSETSGEQY
TRBJ1-1	TRBV4-3	-	ASSQDQLGGAEAF
TRBJ2-1	TRBV29-1	-	SGQTYYNEQF
TRBJ1-3	TRBV6-6	-	ASSSSRGRGNTIY
TRBJ2-7	TRBV5-8	-	ASSLAGADEQY
TRBJ2-2	TRBV2	-	ASSEDSGTTNTGELF